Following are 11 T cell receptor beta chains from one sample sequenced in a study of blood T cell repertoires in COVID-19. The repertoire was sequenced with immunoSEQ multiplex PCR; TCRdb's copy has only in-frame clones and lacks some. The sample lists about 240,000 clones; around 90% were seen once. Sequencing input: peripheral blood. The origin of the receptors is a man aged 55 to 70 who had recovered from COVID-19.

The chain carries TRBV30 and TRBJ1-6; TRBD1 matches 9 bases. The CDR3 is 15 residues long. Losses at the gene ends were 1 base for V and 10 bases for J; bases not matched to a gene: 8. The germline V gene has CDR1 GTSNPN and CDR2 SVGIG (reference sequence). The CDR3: CAWSALDRGDSPLHF. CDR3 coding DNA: TGTGCCTGGAGTGCCCTGGACAGGGGAGACTCACCCCTCCACTTT.

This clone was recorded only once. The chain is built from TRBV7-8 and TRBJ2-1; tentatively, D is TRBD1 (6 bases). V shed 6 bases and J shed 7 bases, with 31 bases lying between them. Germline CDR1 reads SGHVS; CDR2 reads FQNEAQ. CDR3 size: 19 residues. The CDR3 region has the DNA TGTGCCAGCAGTTTAACCTCCTGGACTGGCCCGGGAAGGGGGAATGAGCAGTTCTTC. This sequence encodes CASSLTSWTGPGRGNEQFF.

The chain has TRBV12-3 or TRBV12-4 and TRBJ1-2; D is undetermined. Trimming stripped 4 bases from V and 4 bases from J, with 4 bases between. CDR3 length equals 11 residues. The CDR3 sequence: CASSYGYGYTF. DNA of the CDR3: TGTGCCAGCAGTTACGGCTATGGCTACACCTTC.

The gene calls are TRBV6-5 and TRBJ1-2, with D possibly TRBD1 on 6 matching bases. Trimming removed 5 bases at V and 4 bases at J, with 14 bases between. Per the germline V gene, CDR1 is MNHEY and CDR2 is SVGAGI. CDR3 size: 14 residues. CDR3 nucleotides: TGTGCCAGCAGTCGAGGGGGGGCAGGCTATGGCTACACCTTC. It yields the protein CASSRGGAGYGYTF.

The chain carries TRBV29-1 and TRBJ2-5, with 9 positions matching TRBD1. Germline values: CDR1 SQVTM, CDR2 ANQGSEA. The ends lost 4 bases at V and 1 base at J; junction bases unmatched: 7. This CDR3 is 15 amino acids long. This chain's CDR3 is CSVVLDRGVQETQYF. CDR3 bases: TGCAGCGTTGTTTTGGACAGGGGTGTCCAAGAGACCCAGTACTTC.

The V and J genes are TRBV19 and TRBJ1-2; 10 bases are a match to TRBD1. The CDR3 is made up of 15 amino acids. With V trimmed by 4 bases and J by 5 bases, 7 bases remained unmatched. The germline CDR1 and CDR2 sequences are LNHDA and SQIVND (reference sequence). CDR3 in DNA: TGTGCCAGTAGTAACGACAGGGGGCAAATGTATGGCTACACCTTC. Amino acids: CASSNDRGQMYGYTF.

The CDR3 protein is CASSPPSLSPYGYTF. The CDR3 bases are TGTGCCAGCTCACCACCGTCCTTGTCCCCCTATGGCTACACCTTC. The chain links TRBV18 to TRBJ1-2; no firm D call. V was clipped by 0 bases and J by 4 bases, with 12 bases between them. The CDR3 runs to 15 residues. The germline CDR1 and CDR2 sequences are KGHSH and LQKENI. Full variable domain (missing parts from reference TRBV18 and TRBJ1-2): NAGVMQNPRHLVRRRGQEARLRCSPMKGHSHVYWYRQLPEEGLKFMVYLQKENIIDESGMPKERFSAEFPKEGPSILRIQQVVRGDSAAYFCASSPPSLSPYGYTFGSGTRLTVV.

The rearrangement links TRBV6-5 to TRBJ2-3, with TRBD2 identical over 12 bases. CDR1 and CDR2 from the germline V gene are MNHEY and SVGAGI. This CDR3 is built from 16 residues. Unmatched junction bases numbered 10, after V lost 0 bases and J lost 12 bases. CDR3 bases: TGTGCCAGCAGTTACTCGCAGCTAGCGGGGGGGCCCCTTCAGTATTTT. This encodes CASSYSQLAGGPLQYF.

CDR3 loop: CASSLGAGEKLFF. CDR3 bases: TGCGCCAGCAGCTTGGGGGCAGGAGAAAAACTGTTTTTT. J is TRBJ1-4 and V is TRBV5-1, with D unclear. Trimming shortened V by 0 bases and J by 8 bases, and 8 bases separated the two germline ends. CDR1 SGHRS and CDR2 YFSETQ come from the germline V gene. CDR3 length: 13 amino acids. Drawing the rest from reference TRBV5-1 and TRBJ1-4, the complete variable domain is KAGVTQTPRYLIKTRGQQVTLSCSPISGHRSVSWYQQTPGQGLQFLFEYFSETQRNKGNFPGRFSGRQFSNSRSEMNVSTLELGDSALYLCASSLGAGEKLFFGSGTQLSVL.

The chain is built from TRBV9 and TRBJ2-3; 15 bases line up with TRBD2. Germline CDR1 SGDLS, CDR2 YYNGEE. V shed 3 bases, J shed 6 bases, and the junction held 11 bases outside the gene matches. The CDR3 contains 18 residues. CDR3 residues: CASSASLGTSGGWDTQYF. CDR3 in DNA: TGTGCCAGCAGCGCAAGCCTTGGGACTAGCGGGGGGTGGGATACGCAGTATTTT.

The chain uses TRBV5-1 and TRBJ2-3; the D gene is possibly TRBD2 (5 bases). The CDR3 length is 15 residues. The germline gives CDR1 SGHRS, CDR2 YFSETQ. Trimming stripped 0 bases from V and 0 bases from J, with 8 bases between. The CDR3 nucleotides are TGCGCCAGCAGCTTGGTTCCGGGAAGCACAGATACGCAGTATTTT. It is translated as CASSLVPGSTDTQYF.